This TCR beta chain was recovered during a study of blood T cell repertoires in COVID-19. About the research overall: PBMCs, B-cell-depleted T cells, or T cells were the source of the cDNA or gDNA that made up the material.

The CDR3 covers 19 residues. The germline V gene has CDR1 SGHDN and CDR2 FVKESK. V dropped 6 bases and J dropped 2 bases, with 23 bases sitting between them. TCRdb's copy holds only in-frame clones and misses some; the assay was immunoSEQ multiplex PCR. The table includes about 300,000 clones, 86% detected once. This clonotype originated in a young man who had recovered from COVID-19. The chain recombines TRBV14 with TRBJ2-6; maybe TRBD2 (5 bases). What was sequenced was PBMCs or T cells enriched from blood (not recorded which). The CDR3 DNA follows: TGTGCCAGCAGACCTCACATCGAGAGGGTCTCTCCTGGGGCCAACGTCCTGACTTTC. Amino acids: CASRPHIERVSPGANVLTF.